This TCR beta chain was observed in a study of CD8 T cells in ankylosing spondylitis. Points from the study as a whole: Within peripheral blood, clones linked to disease were CD8+ and relatively rare. Made up of about eight highly homologous variants, a TCR beta motif appeared characteristic of ankylosing spondylitis blood. A subset of motif variants has previously been described in the synovial fluid and blood of reactive arthritis. In ankylosing spondylitis patients, matched synovial fluid reportedly showed significant enrichment of disease-linked clones.

The CDR3 spans 12 residues. V lost 0 bases, J lost 5 bases, and 2 bases lay in between. CDR1 is MGHRA, CDR2 YSYEKL, per germline. Preparation of TCR beta libraries was done by quantitative 5'-RACE with molecular barcodes. Each CDR3 protein is one row after TCRdb ran MiXCR on the 5' RACE reads. Here the sample spans approximately 300,000 distinct CDR3 sequences, roughly 8% being singletons. With respect to this clonotype: What it recognizes is unknown.

This TCR derives from a male donor with ankylosing spondylitis. The sequencing sample was made of blood, either unsorted or a sorted T cell fraction (not recorded which). This rearrangement joins TRBV4-1 to TRBJ2-1, with D unclear. Here the CDR3 reads CASSQDHNEQFF. The CDR3 DNA is TGCGCCAGCAGCCAAGATCACAATGAGCAGTTCTTC.